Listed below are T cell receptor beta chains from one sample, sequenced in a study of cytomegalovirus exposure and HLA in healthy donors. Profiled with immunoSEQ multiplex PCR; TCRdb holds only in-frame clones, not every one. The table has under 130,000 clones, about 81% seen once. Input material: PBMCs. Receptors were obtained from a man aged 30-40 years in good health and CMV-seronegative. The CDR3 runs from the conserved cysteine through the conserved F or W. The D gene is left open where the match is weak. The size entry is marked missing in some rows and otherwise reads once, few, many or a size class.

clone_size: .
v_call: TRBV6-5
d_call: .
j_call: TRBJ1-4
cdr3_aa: CASTSEAGPNEKLFF
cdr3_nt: TGTGCCAGCACCAGCGAGGCAGGGCCTAATGAAAAACTGTTTTTT

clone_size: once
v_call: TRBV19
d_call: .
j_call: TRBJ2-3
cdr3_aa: CASSTQGYTDTQYF
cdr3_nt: TGTGCCAGTAGTACACAGGGATACACAGATACGCAGTATTTT

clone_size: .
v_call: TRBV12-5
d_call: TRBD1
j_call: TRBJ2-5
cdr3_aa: CASGSGQGPQETQYF
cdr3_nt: TGTGCTAGTGGTTCCGGACAGGGCCCTCAAGAGACCCAGTACTTC

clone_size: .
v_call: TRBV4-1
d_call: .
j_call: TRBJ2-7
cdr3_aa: CASSQGSGANYEQYF
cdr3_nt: TGCGCCAGCAGCCAGGGTTCGGGAGCTAACTACGAGCAGTACTTC

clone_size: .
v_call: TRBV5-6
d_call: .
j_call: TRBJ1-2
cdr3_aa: CASSLEQNYGYTF
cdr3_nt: TGTGCCAGCAGCTTGGAACAGAACTATGGCTACACCTTC

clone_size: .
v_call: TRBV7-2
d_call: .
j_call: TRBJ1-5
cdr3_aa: CASASSGRQPQHF
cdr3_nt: TGTGCCAGCGCCAGCTCGGGGAGACAGCCCCAGCATTTT

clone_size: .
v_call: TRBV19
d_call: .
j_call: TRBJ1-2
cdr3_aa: CASSSPFLGSSAYGYTF
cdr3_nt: TGTGCCAGTAGTTCACCGTTTCTCGGGTCCTCAGCCTATGGCTACACCTTC

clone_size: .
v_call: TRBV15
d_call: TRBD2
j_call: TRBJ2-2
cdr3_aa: CATSIPGGGPNTGELFF
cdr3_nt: TGTGCCACCAGCATCCCTGGGGGAGGGCCGAACACCGGGGAGCTGTTTTTT

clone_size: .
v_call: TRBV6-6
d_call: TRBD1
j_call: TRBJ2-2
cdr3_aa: CASSSRQGNTGELFF
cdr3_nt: TGTGCCAGCAGTTCGAGACAGGGTAACACCGGGGAGCTGTTTTTT

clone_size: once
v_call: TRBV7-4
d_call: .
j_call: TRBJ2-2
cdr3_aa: CASYWSSSLEVGELFF
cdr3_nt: TGTGCCAGCTACTGGAGTAGCTCACTTGAGGTCGGGGAGCTGTTTTTT

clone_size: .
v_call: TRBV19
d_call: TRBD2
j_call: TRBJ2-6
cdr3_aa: CASTSGGSSGANVLTF
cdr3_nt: TGTGCCAGTACCTCGGGGGGGAGCTCTGGGGCCAACGTCCTGACTTTC